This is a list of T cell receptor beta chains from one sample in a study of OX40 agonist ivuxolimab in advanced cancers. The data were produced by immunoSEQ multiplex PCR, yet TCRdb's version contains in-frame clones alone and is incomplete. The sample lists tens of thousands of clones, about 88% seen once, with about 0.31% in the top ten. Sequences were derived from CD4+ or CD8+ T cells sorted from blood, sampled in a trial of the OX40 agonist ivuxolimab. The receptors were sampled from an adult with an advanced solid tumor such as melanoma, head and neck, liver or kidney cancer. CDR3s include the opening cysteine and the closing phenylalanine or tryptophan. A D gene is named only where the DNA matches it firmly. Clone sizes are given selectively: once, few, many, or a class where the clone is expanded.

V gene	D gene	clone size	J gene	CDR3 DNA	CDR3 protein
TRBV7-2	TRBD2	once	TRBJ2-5	TGTGCCAGCAGCTTAGCGACTAGCGGGGGGACACAAGAGACCCAGTACTTC	CASSLATSGGTQETQYF
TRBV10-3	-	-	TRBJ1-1	TGTGCCATCAGGGGTGACAGAAGCCTGCTCGAAGCTTTCTTT	CAIRGDRSLLEAFF
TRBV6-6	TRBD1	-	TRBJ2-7	TGTGCCAGCAGTTCCCCCGGGACAGCCATCTACGAGCAGTACTTC	CASSSPGTAIYEQYF
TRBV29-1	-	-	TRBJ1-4	TGCAGCGTTGGGGGGGTAGGCGGAGTCGAAAAACTGTTTTTT	CSVGGVGGVEKLFF
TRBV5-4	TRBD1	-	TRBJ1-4	TGTGCCAGCAGCTCCTCCGGGACAGGAAATGAAAAACTGTTTTTT	CASSSSGTGNEKLFF
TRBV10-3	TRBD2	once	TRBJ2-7	TGTGCCTCCACTAGCGGGGGTTACGAGCAGTACTTC	CASTSGGYEQYF
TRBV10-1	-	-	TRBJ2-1	TGCGCCAGCAGCCCCAGGGGCCGGAGCTCCTACAATGAGCAGTTCTTC	CASSPRGRSSYNEQFF
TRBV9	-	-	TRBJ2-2	TGTGCCAGCAGACCCGGGTCCCTCTCGAACACCGGGGAGCTGTTTTTT	CASRPGSLSNTGELFF
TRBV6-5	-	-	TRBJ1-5	TGTGCCAGCAGTTACGGGGCAGGGGCTCAGCCCCAGCATTTT	CASSYGAGAQPQHF
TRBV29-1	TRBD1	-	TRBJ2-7	TGCAGCGTTGTTCTTGTTGGTGACGGGGACAGCTCCTACGAGCAGTACTTC	CSVVLVGDGDSSYEQYF
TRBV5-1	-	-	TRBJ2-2	TGCGCCAGCAGCTTGGGATCACAGGGACCCACCGGGGAGCTGTTTTTT	CASSLGSQGPTGELFF
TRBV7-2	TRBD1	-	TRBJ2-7	TGTGCCAGCAGCCCGGGACAGATTTACGAGCAGTACTTC	CASSPGQIYEQYF
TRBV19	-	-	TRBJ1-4	TGTGCCAGTGCGAACCGACACGAGGGTGCAACTAATGAAAAACTGTTTTTT	CASANRHEGATNEKLFF
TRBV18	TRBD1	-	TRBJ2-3	TGTGCCAGCTCACGAGGGACAGGGGTGGTTCCCGATACGCAGTATTTT	CASSRGTGVVPDTQYF
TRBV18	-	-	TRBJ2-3	TGTGCCAGCTCTCCCCTCGGGGGCAGGGCAGATACGCAGTATTTT	CASSPLGGRADTQYF
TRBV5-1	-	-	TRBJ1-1	TGCGCCAGCAGCGTTCAGGACAACACTGAAGCTTTCTTT	CASSVQDNTEAFF
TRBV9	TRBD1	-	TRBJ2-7	TGTGCCAGCAGCGCGGGACAGGGGGCTAACTACGAGCAGTACTTC	CASSAGQGANYEQYF
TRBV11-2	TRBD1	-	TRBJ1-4	TGTGCCAGCAGCTTAGTGGAGGCAGGGGGGGAAAAACTGTTTTTT	CASSLVEAGGEKLFF
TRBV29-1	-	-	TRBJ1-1	TGCAGCGTCGGACAGACAACGGGCACTGAAGCTTTCTTT	CSVGQTTGTEAFF
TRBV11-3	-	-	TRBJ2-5	TGTGCCAGCAGTCCCCGGGGCCGGGCCCAAGAGACCCAGTACTTC	CASSPRGRAQETQYF
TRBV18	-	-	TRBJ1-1	TGTGCCAGCTCACCAGCCTTCCCTCGGAACACTGAAGCTTTCTTT	CASSPAFPRNTEAFF
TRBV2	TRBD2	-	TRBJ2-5	TGTGCCAGCAGAGGATGGCGGGGGGGCGGGGAGACCCAGTACTTC	CASRGWRGGGETQYF
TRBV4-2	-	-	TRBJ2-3	TGTGCCAGCAGCCAATCCCGCCCAGGGAGCACAGATACGCAGTATTTT	CASSQSRPGSTDTQYF
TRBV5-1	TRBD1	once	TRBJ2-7	TGCGCCAGCAGCTTGGCCCGACAGGGCCTCCCTCTGGGGTACGAGCAGTACTTC	CASSLARQGLPLGYEQYF
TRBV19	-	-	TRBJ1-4	TGTGCCAGTAGCATACAGGGACCCAATGAAAAACTGTTTTTT	CASSIQGPNEKLFF
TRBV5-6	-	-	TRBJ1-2	TGTGCCAGCAGCTTGGATTGGTCCGGGAATGGCTATGGCTACACCTTC	CASSLDWSGNGYGYTF
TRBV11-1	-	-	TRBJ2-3	TGTGCCAGCAGCTATGACGGGCTTACTAGCACAGATACGCAGTATTTT	CASSYDGLTSTDTQYF
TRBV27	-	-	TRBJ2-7	TGTGCCAGCAGCATAACAGTTTACGAGCAGTACTTC	CASSITVYEQYF
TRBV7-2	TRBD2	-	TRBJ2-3	TGTGCCAGCAGCTTAGTCGGGGGGGCAGATACGCAGTATTTT	CASSLVGGADTQYF
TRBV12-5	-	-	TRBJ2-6	TGTGCTAGTGGTTTGGGACAGGGACTGTCTGGGGCCAACGTCCTGACTTTC	CASGLGQGLSGANVLTF
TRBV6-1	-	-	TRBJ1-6	TGTGCCAGCAGTGAACTCTCCTATAATTCACCCCTCCACTTT	CASSELSYNSPLHF
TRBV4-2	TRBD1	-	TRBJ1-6	TGTGCCAGCAGCCAATCGGGGGACAGGGGTTATTCACCCCTCCACTTT	CASSQSGDRGYSPLHF
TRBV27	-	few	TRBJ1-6	TGTGCCAGCAGTCTCCAGGGGATCTCCTATAATTCACCCCTCCACTTT	CASSLQGISYNSPLHF
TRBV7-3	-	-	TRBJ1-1	TGTGCCAGCAGCGTACACAAGGACACTGAAGCTTTCTTT	CASSVHKDTEAFF
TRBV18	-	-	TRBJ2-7	TGTGCCAGCTCACCGGGGGACGATCCCTCCTACGAGCAGTACTTC	CASSPGDDPSYEQYF
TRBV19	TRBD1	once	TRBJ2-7	TGTGCCAGTAGTACCCGGTTTGCCGGGACAGAGACTGGCGAGCAGTACTTC	CASSTRFAGTETGEQYF
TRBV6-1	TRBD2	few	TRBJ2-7	TGTGCCAGCAGTGGCGGCGGGGGGCTAGCGGGTCGTGGGGAGCAGTACTTC	CASSGGGGLAGRGEQYF
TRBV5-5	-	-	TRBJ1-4	TGTGCCAGCAGCTTGGGGGCGGTTGAAAAACTGTTTTTT	CASSLGAVEKLFF
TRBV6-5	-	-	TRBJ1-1	TGTGCCAGCAGGGGGTACACTGAAGCTTTCTTT	CASRGYTEAFF
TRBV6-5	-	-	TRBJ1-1	TGTGCCAGCAGCGATACCTTGGGTACTGAAGCTTTCTTT	CASSDTLGTEAFF
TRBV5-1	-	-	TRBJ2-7	TGCGCCAGCAGTCCCCGGGACCCCTACGAGCAGTACTTC	CASSPRDPYEQYF
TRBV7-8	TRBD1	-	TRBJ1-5	TGTGCCAGCAGCCCCGCCCGCCGACAGGGGGTATATCAGCCCCAGCATTTT	CASSPARRQGVYQPQHF
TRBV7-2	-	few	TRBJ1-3	TGTGCCAGCAGCTTACGAGGCAGGGGTGGAAACACCATATATTTT	CASSLRGRGGNTIYF
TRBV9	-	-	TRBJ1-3	TGTGCCAGCAGCGTAGGGCCACCCAGGAGCTCTGGAAACACCATATATTTT	CASSVGPPRSSGNTIYF
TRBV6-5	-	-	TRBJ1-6	TGTGCCAGCAGTTACGGGCGAGGGCTGAAGACTTCACCCCTCCACTTT	CASSYGRGLKTSPLHF
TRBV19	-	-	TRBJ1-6	TGTGCCAGTAGTACACAGGGTTCACCCCTCCACTTT	CASSTQGSPLHF
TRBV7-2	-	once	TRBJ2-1	TGTGCCAGCAGCTCGGGCTCTGGGGGGAATACAATGAGGCAGTTCTTC	CASSSGSGGNTMRQFF
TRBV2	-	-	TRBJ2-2	TGTGCCAGCAGACCCGACGGAACCGGGGAGCTGTTTTTT	CASRPDGTGELFF
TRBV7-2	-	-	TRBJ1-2	TGTGCCAGCAGCTCCCGACAGAGCGATGGCTACACCTTC	CASSSRQSDGYTF